One TCR beta chain is described in this entry. Its antigen is undetermined. The investigators reverse transcribed all of the isolated RNA, so they sequenced expressed TCRB transcripts. Data came from immunoSEQ multiplex PCR; TCRdb stores just in-frame clones and leaves some out. The sample shows about 340,000 clones, approximately 15% of them seen only once. Germline assignment: CDR1 SGDLS and CDR2 YYNGEE. Between the trimmed V and J ends, which lost 0 bases and 2 bases, there was a span of 12 bases. This CDR3 has 15 residues. The data stem from a study of beta chain features in type 1 diabetes. Study-level results: Patients' naive, central memory and regulatory TCRB repertoires appeared more alike than those of healthy donors. Insertion counts at VDJ junctions were lower in type 1 diabetes patients, who also showed more deletions there. Equally in patients and controls, shorter templates might have been favored by PCR. TCRB CDR3 length was moderately but significantly reduced in all four CD4+ subsets of Type 1 diabetes patients.

Every donor provided one heparinised blood draw, which averaged roughly 120 mL. Specimen: naive CD4+ T cells from blood. The sequence was collected from a woman under 30 with type 1 diabetes. The chain links TRBV9 to TRBJ2-7; D is perhaps TRBD1 (6 bases). The CDR3 loop reads CASSVAAGAAYEQYF. The DNA for the CDR3 is TGTGCCAGCAGCGTAGCGGCAGGGGCTGCCTACGAGCAGTACTTC.